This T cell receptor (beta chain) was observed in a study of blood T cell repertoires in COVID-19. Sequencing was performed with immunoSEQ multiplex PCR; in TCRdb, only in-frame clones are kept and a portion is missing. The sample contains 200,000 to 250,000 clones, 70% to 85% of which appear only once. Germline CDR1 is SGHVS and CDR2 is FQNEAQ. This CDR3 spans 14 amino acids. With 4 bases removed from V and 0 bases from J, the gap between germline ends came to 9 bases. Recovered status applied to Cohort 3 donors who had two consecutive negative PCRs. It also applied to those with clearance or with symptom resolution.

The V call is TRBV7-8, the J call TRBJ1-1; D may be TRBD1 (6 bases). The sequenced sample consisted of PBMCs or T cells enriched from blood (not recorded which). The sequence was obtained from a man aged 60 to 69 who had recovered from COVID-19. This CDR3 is CASSSRTVNTEAFF. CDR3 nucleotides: TGTGCCAGCAGCTCACGGACAGTGAACACTGAAGCTTTCTTT.